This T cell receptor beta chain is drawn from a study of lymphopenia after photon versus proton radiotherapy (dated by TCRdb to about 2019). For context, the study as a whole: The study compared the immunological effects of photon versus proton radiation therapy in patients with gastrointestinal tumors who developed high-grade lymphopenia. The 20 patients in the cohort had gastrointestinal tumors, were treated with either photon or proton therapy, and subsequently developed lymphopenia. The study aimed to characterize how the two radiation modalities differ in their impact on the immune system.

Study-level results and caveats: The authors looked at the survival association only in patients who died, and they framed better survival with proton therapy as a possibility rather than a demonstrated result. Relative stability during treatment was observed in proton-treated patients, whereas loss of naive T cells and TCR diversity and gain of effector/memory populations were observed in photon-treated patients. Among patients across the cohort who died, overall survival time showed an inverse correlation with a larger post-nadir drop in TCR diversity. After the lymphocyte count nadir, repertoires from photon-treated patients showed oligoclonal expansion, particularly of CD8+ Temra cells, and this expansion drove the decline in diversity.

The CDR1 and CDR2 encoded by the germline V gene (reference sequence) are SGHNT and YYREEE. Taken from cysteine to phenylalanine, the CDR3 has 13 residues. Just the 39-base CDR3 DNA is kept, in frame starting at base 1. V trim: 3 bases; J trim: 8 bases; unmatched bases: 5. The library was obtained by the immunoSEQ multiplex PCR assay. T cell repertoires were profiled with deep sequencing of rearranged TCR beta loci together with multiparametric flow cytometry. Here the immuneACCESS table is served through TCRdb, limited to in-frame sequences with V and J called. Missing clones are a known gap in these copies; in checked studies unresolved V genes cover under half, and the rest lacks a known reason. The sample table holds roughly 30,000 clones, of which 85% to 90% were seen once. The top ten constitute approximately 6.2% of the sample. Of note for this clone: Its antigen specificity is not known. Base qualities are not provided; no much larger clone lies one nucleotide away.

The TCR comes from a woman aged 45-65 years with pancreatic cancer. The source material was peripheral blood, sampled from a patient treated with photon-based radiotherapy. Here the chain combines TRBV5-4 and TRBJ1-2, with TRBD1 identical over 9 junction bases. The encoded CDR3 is CASSWDRAGGYTF. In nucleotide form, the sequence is TGTGCCAGCAGCTGGGACAGGGCGGGGGGCTACACCTTC.